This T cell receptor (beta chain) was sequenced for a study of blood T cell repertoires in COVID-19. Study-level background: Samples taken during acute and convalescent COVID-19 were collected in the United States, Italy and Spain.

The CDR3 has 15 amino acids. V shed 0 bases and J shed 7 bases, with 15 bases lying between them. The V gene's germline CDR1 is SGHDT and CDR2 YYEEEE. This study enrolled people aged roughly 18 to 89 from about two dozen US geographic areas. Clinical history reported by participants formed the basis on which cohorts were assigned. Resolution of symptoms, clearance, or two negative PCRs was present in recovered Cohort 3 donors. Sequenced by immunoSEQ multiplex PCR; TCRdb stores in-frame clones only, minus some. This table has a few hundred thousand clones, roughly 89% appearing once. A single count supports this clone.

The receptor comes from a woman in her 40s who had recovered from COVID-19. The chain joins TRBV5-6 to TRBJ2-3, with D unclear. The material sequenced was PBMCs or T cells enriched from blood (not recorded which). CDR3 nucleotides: TGTGCCAGCAGCTTGGAGGTCAGCGAGGTCCATACGCAGTATTTT. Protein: CASSLEVSEVHTQYF.